This TCR beta chain was observed in a study of shared clonotypes between healthy human individuals. About the study: The cohort comprised a couple of women and a few men. Their ages spanned 18 to 49 years. Three CD4 naive, three CD4 memory, two CD8 naive and one CD8 memory plate were used per donor. Study results and limitations: Sampling used blood alone; tissue repertoires probably differ.

Here immunoSEQ multiplex PCR was the method, and the copy in TCRdb shows in-frame clones only, minus some. The table has 2 million to 2.5 million clones, roughly 95% seen once. This clone was seen just once. Its specificity is unknown. The CDR3 is made up of 12 amino acids. Trimming took 6 bases from V and 2 from J; bases not matched to a gene: 1. CDR1 is MNHEY, CDR2 SVGAGI, per germline. The specimen was naive CD4+ T cells sorted from blood. Subset in this sample: CD45RA+ positively selected. The TCR originated in a man aged 18-30 years in good health. This chain joins TRBV6-5 and TRBJ2-7; TRBD1 matches at 7 bases. CDR3 amino acids: CASRGTAYEQYF. CDR3 nucleotide sequence: TGTGCCAGCAGGGGGACAGCCTACGAGCAGTACTTC.